This T cell receptor beta chain was observed in a study of T cells after yellow fever vaccination. Study-level results: Boosting was followed by the reappearance of most primary-vaccination clones (just under 98% CD4, about 89% CD8).

A word on this clonotype: Its specificity is unknown.

The V gene's germline CDR1 is SGHRS and CDR2 YFSETQ. V was trimmed by 4 bases and J by 5 bases, leaving 14 bases between them. The CDR3 has 14 residues. In TCRdb, the 5' RACE reads were re-called with MiXCR into one record per CDR3 protein. The profile shows just under 600,000 distinct CDR3 sequences, approximately 12% of them singletons. The V gene is TRBV5-1, the J gene TRBJ2-3, with unresolved D. This sequence was found in a man aged 25 to 40 who received the YFV17D yellow fever vaccine. The sequencing here drew on PBMCs, taken on the day of the yellow fever booster vaccination. CDR3 sequence: CASSGETTQDTQYF. The CDR3 DNA is TGCGCCAGCAGCGGGGAAACCACCCAAGATACGCAGTATTTT.